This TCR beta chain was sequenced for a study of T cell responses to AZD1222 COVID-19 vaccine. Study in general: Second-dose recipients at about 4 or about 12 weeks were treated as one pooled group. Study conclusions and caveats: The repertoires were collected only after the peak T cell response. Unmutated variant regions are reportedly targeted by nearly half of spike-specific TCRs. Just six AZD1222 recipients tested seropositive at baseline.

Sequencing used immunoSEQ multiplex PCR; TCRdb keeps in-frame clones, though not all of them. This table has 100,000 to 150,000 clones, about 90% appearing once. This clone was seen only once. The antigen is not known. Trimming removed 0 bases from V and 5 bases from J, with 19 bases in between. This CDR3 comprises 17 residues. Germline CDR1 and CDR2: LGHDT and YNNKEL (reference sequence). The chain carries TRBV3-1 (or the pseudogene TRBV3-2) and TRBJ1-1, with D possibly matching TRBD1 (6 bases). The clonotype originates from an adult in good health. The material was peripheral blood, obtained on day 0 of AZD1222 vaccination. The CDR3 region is CASSQDLLGGRETEAFF. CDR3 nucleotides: TGTGCCAGCAGCCAAGATCTCCTGGGGGGCAGGGAGACTGAAGCTTTCTTT.